Listed below are T cell receptor beta chains from one sample, sequenced in a study of a mutant IDH1 vaccine in newly diagnosed glioma. The method was immunoSEQ multiplex PCR; TCRdb's version includes in-frame clones alone and lacks a portion of them. The data show 41,000 or so clones, with 60% to 85% seen just once and around 6.5% held by the top ten. Their target antigens are unknown. The source material was PBMCs, sampled from a glioma patient whose treatment included an IDH1 peptide vaccine. The receptor set was obtained from a middle-aged woman with glioma. Some clones in this sample may be carry-over from other donors' samples. CDR3s include the opening cysteine and the closing phenylalanine or tryptophan. D genes are given only for firm matches. Some rows have no size entry. The others give once, few or many, or a class for an expanded clone.

V,size,J,D,DNA,CDR3
TRBV7-8,-,TRBJ2-7,TRBD1,TGTGCCAGCAGAACCGGGACAGGGGGCGGAACCTACGAGCAGTACTTC,CASRTGTGGGTYEQYF
TRBV14,-,TRBJ2-3,TRBD2,TGTGCCAGCAGCCAAGAGCTCGGGAGGGCCCATACGCAGTATTTT,CASSQELGRAHTQYF
TRBV6-1,-,TRBJ1-5,-,TGTGCCAGCAGTGAAGGGCCCGGGAGTCAGCCCCAGCATTTT,CASSEGPGSQPQHF
TRBV6-1,-,TRBJ1-2,-,TGTGCCAGCATACGGGGGGCCTCTAACTATGGCTACACCTTC,CASIRGASNYGYTF
TRBV2,-,TRBJ2-7,TRBD1,TGTGCCAGCACCCTGGACAGGGTCTCCTACGAGCAGTACTTC,CASTLDRVSYEQYF
TRBV30,-,TRBJ1-5,-,TGTGCCTGGAGTTCACAGGGAACCCAGCCCCAGCATTTT,CAWSSQGTQPQHF
TRBV27,-,TRBJ2-7,-,TGTGCCAGCAGCAGGGGATCCGAGCAGTACTTC,CASSRGSEQYF
TRBV4-3,few,TRBJ1-4,-,TGCGCCAGCAGCCAAGATCACGCAGGGGAATATGAAAAACTGTTTTTT,CASSQDHAGEYEKLFF
TRBV5-1,few,TRBJ2-5,TRBD1,TGCGCCAGCAGCCTTGACAGGGGAAGGGAGACCCAGTACTTC,CASSLDRGRETQYF
TRBV19,-,TRBJ2-7,TRBD1,TGTGCCAGTAGTGTACTTCCGGGACAGTGGTACGAGCAGTACTTC,CASSVLPGQWYEQYF
TRBV7-9,-,TRBJ2-3,TRBD2,TGTGCCAGCAGCCGGACTAGCGGGGGCACAGATACGCAGTATTTT,CASSRTSGGTDTQYF
TRBV4-3,-,TRBJ2-3,TRBD1,TGCGCCAGCAGCCACGGGACAGGGAACACAGATACGCAGTATTTT,CASSHGTGNTDTQYF
TRBV5-1,-,TRBJ2-3,-,TGCGCCAGCAGCTTGCAAGGTAGATCAAGGGCAGATACGCAGTATTTT,CASSLQGRSRADTQYF
TRBV7-9,once,TRBJ2-1,TRBD2,TGTGCCAGCACCGTTGGGGGGGTGTCCTCCTACAATGAGCAGTTCTTC,CASTVGGVSSYNEQFF